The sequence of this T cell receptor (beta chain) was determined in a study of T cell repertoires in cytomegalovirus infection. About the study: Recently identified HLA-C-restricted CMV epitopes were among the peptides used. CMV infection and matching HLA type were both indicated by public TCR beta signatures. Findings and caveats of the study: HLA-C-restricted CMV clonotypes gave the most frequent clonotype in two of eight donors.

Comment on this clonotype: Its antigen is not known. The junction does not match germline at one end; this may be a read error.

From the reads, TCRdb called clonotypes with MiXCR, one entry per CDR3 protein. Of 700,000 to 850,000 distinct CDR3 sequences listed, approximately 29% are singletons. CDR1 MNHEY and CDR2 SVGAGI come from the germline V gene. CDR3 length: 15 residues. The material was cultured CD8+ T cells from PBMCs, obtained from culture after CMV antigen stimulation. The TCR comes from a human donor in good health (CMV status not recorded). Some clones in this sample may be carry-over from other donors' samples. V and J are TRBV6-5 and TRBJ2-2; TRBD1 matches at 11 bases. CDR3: CASGQGAYITGELFF. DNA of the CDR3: TGTGCCAGCGGACAGGGGGCGTACATCACCGGGGAACTGTTTTTT.